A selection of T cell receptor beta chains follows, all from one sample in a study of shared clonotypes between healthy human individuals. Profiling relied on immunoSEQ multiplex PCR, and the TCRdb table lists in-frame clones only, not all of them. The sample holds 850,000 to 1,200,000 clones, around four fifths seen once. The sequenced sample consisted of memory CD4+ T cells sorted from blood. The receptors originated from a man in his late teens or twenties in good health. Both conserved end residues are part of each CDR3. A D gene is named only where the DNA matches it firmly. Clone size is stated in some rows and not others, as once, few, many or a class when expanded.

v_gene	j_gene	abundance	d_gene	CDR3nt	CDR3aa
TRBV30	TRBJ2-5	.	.	TGTGCCTGGAGTGTGAAAGAGACCCAGTACTTC	CAWSVKETQYF
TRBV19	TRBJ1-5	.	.	TGTGCCAGTAGTAGGGGTAGTTGGGGAGGCAATCAGCCCCAGCATTTT	CASSRGSWGGNQPQHF
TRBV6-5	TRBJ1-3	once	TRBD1	TGTGCCAGCAGTTACTCGCGACAGGGTTTTGGAAACACCATATATTTT	CASSYSRQGFGNTIYF
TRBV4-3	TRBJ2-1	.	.	TGCGCCAGCAGCCAAAGACCCCCGCGGTCCCTTTACAATGAGCAGTTCTTC	CASSQRPPRSLYNEQFF
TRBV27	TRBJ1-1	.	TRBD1	TGTGCCAGCAGTTTATCTGCACAGGGGGCCTTTGAAGCTTTCTTT	CASSLSAQGAFEAFF
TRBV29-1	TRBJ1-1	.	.	TGCAGCGTTGAAGAGGGGGTAGGGGAAGCTTTCTTT	CSVEEGVGEAFF
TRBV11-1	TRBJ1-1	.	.	TGTGCCAGCAGTTACGGCCTTGGGCAGGGAGTCACTGAAGCTTTCTTT	CASSYGLGQGVTEAFF
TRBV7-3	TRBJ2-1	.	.	TGTGCCAGCAGCTCTCAGGGGAGCTCCTACAATGAGCAGTTCTTC	CASSSQGSSYNEQFF
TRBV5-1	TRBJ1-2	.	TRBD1	TGCGCCAGCAGCCGACAGGGCGGCGAGGAGGGCTACACCTTC	CASSRQGGEEGYTF
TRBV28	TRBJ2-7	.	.	TGTGCCAGCAGTCGCCCAGGCCAGAGTCTCTTC	CASSRPGQSLF
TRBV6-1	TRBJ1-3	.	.	TGTGCCAGCAGACGACAGAGCTCTGGAAACACCATATATTTT	CASRRQSSGNTIYF
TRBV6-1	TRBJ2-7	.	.	TGTGCCAGCAGTGGTGGCGGAGGGCTCCTCACCTACGAGCAGTACTTC	CASSGGGGLLTYEQYF
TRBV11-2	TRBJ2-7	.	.	TGTGCCAGCAGCTTAGTTGGCGTCTTGAACTTC	CASSLVGVLNF
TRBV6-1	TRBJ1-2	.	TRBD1	TGTGCCAGCAGGAGGGGACAGGGAATAGGGTATGGCTACACCTTC	CASRRGQGIGYGYTF